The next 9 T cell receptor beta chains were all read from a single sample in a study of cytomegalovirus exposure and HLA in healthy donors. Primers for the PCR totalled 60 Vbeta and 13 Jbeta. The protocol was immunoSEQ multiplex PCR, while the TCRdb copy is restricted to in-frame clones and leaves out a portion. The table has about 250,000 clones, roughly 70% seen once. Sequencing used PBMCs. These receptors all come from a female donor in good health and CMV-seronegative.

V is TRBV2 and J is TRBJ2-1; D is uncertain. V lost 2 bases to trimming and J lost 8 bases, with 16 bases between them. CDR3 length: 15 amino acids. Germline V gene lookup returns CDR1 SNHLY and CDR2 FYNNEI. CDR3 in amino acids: CASSESNAVTHEQFF. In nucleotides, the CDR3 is TGTGCCAGCAGTGAATCCAACGCGGTTACGCATGAGCAGTTCTTC.

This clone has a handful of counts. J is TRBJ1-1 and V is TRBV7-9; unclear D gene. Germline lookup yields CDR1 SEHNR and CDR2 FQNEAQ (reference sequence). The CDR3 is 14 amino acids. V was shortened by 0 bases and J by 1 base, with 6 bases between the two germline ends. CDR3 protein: CASSLARQNTEAFF. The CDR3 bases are TGTGCCAGCAGCTTAGCGAGACAGAACACTGAAGCTTTCTTT.

CDR3 DNA sequence: TGCAGCCTTGAAGCGGGCGGGGAGCTGTTTTTT. It specifies CSLEAGGELFF. This chain links TRBV20-1 with TRBJ2-2, with a tentative D call TRBD2 (6 bases). This CDR3 region has 11 residues. The germline V gene has CDR1 DFQATT and CDR2 SNEGSKA (reference sequence).

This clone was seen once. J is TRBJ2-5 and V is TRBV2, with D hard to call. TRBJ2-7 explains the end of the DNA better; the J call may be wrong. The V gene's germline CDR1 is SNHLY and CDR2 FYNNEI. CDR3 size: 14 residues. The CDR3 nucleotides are TGTGCCAGCACCCGGAAAAGGAGCTCCTACGAGCAGTACTTC. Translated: CASTRKRSSYEQYF.

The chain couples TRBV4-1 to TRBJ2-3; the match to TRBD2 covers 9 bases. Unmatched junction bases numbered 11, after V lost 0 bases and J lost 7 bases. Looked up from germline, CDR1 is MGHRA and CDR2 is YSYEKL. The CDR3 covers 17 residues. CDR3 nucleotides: TGCGCCAGCAGCCAAGAGTCAGCGCGGGAGGGCGGTTATACGCAGTATTTT. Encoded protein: CASSQESAREGGYTQYF.

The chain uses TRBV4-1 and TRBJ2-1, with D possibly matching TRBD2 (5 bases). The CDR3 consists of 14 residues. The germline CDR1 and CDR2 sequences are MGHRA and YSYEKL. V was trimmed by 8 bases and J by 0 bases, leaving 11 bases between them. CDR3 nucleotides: TGCGCCAGCTCGGGAAGAAGCTCCTACAATGAGCAGTTCTTC. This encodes CASSGRSSYNEQFF.

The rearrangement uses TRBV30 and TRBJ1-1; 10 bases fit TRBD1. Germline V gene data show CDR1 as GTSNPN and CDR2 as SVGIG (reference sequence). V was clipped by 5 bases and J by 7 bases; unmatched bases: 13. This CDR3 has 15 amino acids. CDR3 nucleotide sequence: TGTGCCTGGGACGGACAGGGGGGCTCATATAGTGAAGCTTTCTTT. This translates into CAWDGQGGSYSEAFF.

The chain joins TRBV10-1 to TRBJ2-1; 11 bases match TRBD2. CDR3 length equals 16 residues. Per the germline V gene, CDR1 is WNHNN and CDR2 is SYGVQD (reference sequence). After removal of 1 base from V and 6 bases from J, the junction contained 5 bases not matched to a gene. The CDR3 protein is CASSELILAGVNEQFF. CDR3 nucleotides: TGCGCCAGCAGTGAGTTAATACTAGCGGGAGTCAATGAGCAGTTCTTC.

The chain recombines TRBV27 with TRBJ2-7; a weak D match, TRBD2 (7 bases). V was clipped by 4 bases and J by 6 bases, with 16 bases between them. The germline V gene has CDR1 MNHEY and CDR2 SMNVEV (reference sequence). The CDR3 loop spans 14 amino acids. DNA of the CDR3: TGTGCCAGCAGTTCTGGGGGGGCGCATATCGAGCAGTACTTC. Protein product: CASSSGGAHIEQYF.